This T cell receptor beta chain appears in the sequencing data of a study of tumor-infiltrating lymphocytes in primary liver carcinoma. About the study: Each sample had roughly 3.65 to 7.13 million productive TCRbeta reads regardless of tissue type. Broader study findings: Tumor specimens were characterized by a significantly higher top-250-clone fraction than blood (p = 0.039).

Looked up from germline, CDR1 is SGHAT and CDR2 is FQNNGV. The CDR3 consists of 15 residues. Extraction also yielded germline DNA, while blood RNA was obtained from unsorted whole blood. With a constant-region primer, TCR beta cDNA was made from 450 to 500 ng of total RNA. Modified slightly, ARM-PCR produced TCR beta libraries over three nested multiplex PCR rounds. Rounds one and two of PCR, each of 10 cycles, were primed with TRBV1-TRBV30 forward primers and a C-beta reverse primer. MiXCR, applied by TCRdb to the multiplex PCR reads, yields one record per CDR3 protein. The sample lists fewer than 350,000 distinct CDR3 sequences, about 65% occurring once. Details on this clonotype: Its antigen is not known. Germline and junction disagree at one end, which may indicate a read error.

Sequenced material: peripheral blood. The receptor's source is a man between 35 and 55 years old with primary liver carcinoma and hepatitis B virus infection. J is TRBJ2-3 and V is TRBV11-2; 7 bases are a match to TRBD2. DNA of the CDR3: TGTGCCAGTAGCTTAGAGGGAGGGACCATAGATACGCAGTATTTT. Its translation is CASSLEGGTIDTQYF.